These 18 T cell receptor beta chains were sequenced from one sample in a study of T cells in localized non-small cell lung cancer (TCRdb year 2020). Libraries were constructed by the immunoSEQ multiplex PCR assay. Drawn from immuneACCESS, this table holds only the in-frame rearrangements with V and J called that TCRdb kept. Clones are partly lost; checked studies trace under half to an unresolved V gene and leave the rest unexplained. The sample data list approximately 31,000 clones, and roughly 90% of these were observed just once. The ten most abundant clones make up around 17% of the sample. Sequencing was performed on peripheral blood mononuclear cells, taken before any cancer treatment. The receptors stem from a man aged 40-75 years with stage III lung adenocarcinoma.

This clone was seen only once. This CDR3 reads CASSSATSGGLREQFF. CDR3 nucleotide sequence: TGTGCCAGCAGTTCCGCGACTAGCGGGGGGTTAAGGGAGCAGTTCTTC. This sequence joins TRBV28 and TRBJ2-1; 13 bases match TRBD2. The J segment lost 10 bases and the V segment lost 4 bases, leaving 10 bases of the junction unmatched. CDR1 MDHEN and CDR2 SYDVKM come from the germline V gene. The length of the CDR3 is 16 residues. Variable domain in full (rest from reference TRBV28 and TRBJ2-1): DVKVTQSSRYLVKRTGEKVFLECVQDMDHENMFWYRQDPGLGLRLIYFSYDVKMKEKGDIPEGYSVSREKKERFSLILESASTNQTSMYLCASSSATSGGLREQFFGPGTRLTVL.

The chain employs TRBV9 and TRBJ2-3; no definite D call. The CDR3 totals 13 residues. V was cut by 3 bases and J by 5 bases, with 10 bases left in between. CDR1 and CDR2 (germline): SGDLS, YYNGEE. CDR3 residues: CASSAMPIDTQYF. CDR3 sequence (DNA): TGTGCCAGCAGCGCCATGCCCATAGATACGCAGTATTTT.

This chain uses TRBV12-5 with TRBJ2-3; 7 positions agree with TRBD1. Germline V gene lookup returns CDR1 LGHNT and CDR2 FRNRAP. Trimming removed 6 bases from V and 0 bases from J; junction bases left unmatched: 6. The CDR3 runs to 15 residues. The CDR3 spells CASGQYRGSTDTQYF. In DNA form, the CDR3 reads TGTGCTAGTGGCCAATACAGGGGTAGCACAGATACGCAGTATTTT.

The chain carries TRBV7-9 and TRBJ1-1; D is unclear. The CDR3 loop spans 12 amino acids. Trimming shortened V by 1 base and J by 5 bases, and 5 bases separated the two germline ends. Germline V lookup: CDR1 SEHNR, CDR2 FQNEAQ (reference sequence). CDR3 DNA: TGTGCCAGCAGCTTAGGGACGACTGAAGCTTTCTTT. Its protein is CASSLGTTEAFF.

This rearrangement joins TRBV5-1 to TRBJ2-7, with 12 bases fitting TRBD1. CDR1 and CDR2 (germline): SGHRS, YFSETQ. With 2 bases clipped from V and 4 bases from J, the junction kept 7 bases outside the gene matches. The length of the CDR3 is 16 residues. The DNA of the CDR3 is TGCGCCAGCAGCTTTGGAGGGACAGGGGGCGGGTACGAGCAGTACTTC. Translated: CASSFGGTGGGYEQYF.

This chain joins TRBV7-2 and TRBJ2-5; no reliable D call. The J call may be incorrect, as the DNA end agrees better with TRBJ2-7. CDR3 length: 14 amino acids. CDR1 SGHTA and CDR2 FQGNSA come from the germline V gene. CDR3 nucleotide sequence: TGTGCCAGCAGCTTAGGGGTAGCCCCCTACGAGCAGTACTTC. This sequence encodes CASSLGVAPYEQYF.

This clone appeared a single time. V and J are TRBV19 and TRBJ1-1; D gene uncertain. V lost 9 bases, J lost 3 bases, and 20 bases lay in between. Germline V CDR1 and CDR2: LNHDA, SQIVND (reference sequence). The CDR3 covers 15 residues. CDR3 sequence: CASTQRHDRYTEAFF. DNA of the CDR3: TGTGCCAGCACCCAACGGCACGACCGTTACACTGAAGCTTTCTTT.

The chain couples TRBV4-2 to TRBJ2-3; D is possibly TRBD1 or TRBD2 (5 bases each). CDR1 is LGHNA and CDR2 is YNFKEQ in the germline V gene. This CDR3 spans 15 amino acids. Trimming pared 2 bases from V and 5 bases from J, leaving 14 bases between. The chain's CDR3 is CASSQSGTLGDTQYF. In DNA, the CDR3 is TGTGCCAGCAGCCAATCCGGGACCTTAGGAGATACGCAGTATTTT.

The rearrangement joins TRBV27 to TRBJ1-2; 7 bases align to TRBD1. The CDR3 is 14 amino acids. Looked up from germline, CDR1 is MNHEY and CDR2 is SMNVEV (reference sequence). Trimming at V came to 5 bases and at J to 8 bases, leaving 11 bases not matched to a gene. The CDR3 nucleotides read TGTGCCAGCAGTCCCAACAGGGGCCCAGGGGGCTACACCTTC. This codes for CASSPNRGPGGYTF.

The genes are TRBV30 and TRBJ2-5, with 9 bases fitting TRBD2. Trimming removed 1 base from V and 5 bases from J; junction bases left unmatched: 8. Germline CDR1 is GTSNPN and CDR2 is SVGIG (reference sequence). The CDR3 runs to 15 residues. CDR3 sequence: CAWSGLAGVEETQYF. CDR3 DNA: TGTGCCTGGAGTGGATTAGCGGGGGTAGAGGAGACCCAGTACTTC.

The rearrangement joins TRBV7-2 to TRBJ1-2; TRBD1 aligns across 7 bases. Germline trimming cut 4 bases from V and 8 bases from J; bases unmatched to any gene: 4. CDR3 size: 12 residues. Germline assignment: CDR1 SGHTA and CDR2 FQGNSA. The CDR3 nucleotides are TGTGCCAGCAGCTCGACAGGGACGGGCTACACCTTC. This codes for CASSSTGTGYTF. The full variable domain, rest sourced from reference TRBV7-2 and TRBJ1-2, is GAGVSQSPSNKVTEKGKDVELRCDPISGHTALYWYRQSLGQGLEFLIYFQGNSAPDKSGLPSDRFSAERTGGSVSTLTIQRTQQEDSAVYLCASSSTGTGYTFGSGTRLTVV.

The chain is built from TRBV7-2 and TRBJ2-5, with 8 bases identical to TRBD2. There are 14 residues in the CDR3. Germline V gives CDR1 SGHTA, CDR2 FQGNSA. The V segment lost 1 base and the J segment 5 bases; nucleotides outside the gene matches: 3. The CDR3 nucleotides are TGTGCCAGCAGCTTAGGAAGCGGGGGTGAGACCCAGTACTTC. Its protein product is CASSLGSGGETQYF.

This clone was observed a single time. The chain uses TRBV5-6 and TRBJ1-2; weak D call: TRBD1 (6 bases). The CDR3 is 12 amino acids. Germline-derived CDR1 and CDR2 are SGHDT and YYEEEE. V lost 6 bases to trimming and J lost 8 bases, with 14 bases between them. CDR3 protein: CASNGQQRGYTF. The CDR3 DNA reads as TGTGCCAGCAACGGACAGCAACGGGGCTACACCTTC.

The rearrangement links TRBV7-3 to TRBJ2-1; a possible D gene is TRBD2 (5 bases). Germline V lookup: CDR1 SGHTA, CDR2 FQGTGA. V was clipped by 3 bases and J by 10 bases, with 16 bases between them. This CDR3 spans 14 amino acids. The CDR3 bases are TGTGCCAGCAGCTTCGGAAGGCGGGCTGAAGAGCAGTTCTTC. Amino acid sequence: CASSFGRRAEEQFF.

The chain links TRBV19 to TRBJ1-5, with 9 nucleotides matching TRBD1. The CDR3 is 15 residues long. CDR1 is LNHDA and CDR2 is SQIVND in the germline V gene (reference sequence). After removal of 6 bases from V and 2 bases from J, the junction contained 5 bases not matched to a gene. Here the CDR3 DNA reads TGTGCCAGTAGCCGACAGGGGGGGGGCAATCAGCCCCAGCATTTT. It specifies CASSRQGGGNQPQHF. The full variable domain, its missing parts supplied by reference TRBV19 and TRBJ1-5, is DGGITQSPKYLFRKEGQNVTLSCEQNLNHDAMYWYRQDPGQGLRLIYYSQIVNDFQKGDIAEGYSVSREKKESFPLTVTSAQKNPTAFYLCASSRQGGGNQPQHFGDGTRLSIL.

The chain uses TRBV7-2 and TRBJ1-1, with unresolved D. The ends were cut back, 3 bases at V and 6 bases at J, with 14 bases in the middle. CDR1 is SGHTA, CDR2 FQGNSA, per germline. This CDR3 has 14 amino acids. CDR3: CASSFTHGVAEAFF. The CDR3 DNA follows: TGTGCCAGCAGCTTCACCCATGGCGTGGCTGAAGCTTTCTTT.

The V and J genes are TRBV4-2 and TRBJ1-6; 8 nucleotides agree with TRBD1. The CDR3 runs to 16 residues. The V segment lost 3 bases and the J segment 10 bases; nucleotides outside the gene matches: 11. CDR1 and CDR2 from the germline V gene are LGHNA and YNFKEQ. The chain's CDR3 is CASSHPDRGSGSPLHF. Written as DNA, the CDR3 is TGTGCCAGCAGCCACCCCGACAGGGGCTCTGGGTCACCCCTCCACTTT.

This clone was picked up one time. The same CDR3 also results from other DNA sequences found in this sample. The chain carries TRBV6-4 and TRBJ2-3; possible D gene TRBD2, 6 bases. There are 14 residues in the CDR3. Trimming removed 6 bases at V and 3 bases at J, with 13 bases between. Germline V gives CDR1 MRHNA, CDR2 SNTAGT. The CDR3 region has the DNA TGTGCCAGCAGCCGCAACGGGGGAACAGATACGCAGTATTTT. Protein sequence: CASSRNGGTDTQYF.